This passage covers 9 T cell receptor beta chains from one sample sequenced in a study of cytomegalovirus exposure and HLA in healthy donors. The PCR made use of 60 Vbeta and 13 Jbeta primers. Clones were read by immunoSEQ multiplex PCR, and TCRdb kept only the in-frame ones, dropping some. The sample records about 160,000 clones, 60% to 80% being singletons. Source material: PBMCs. All receptors derive from a woman in her twenties or thirties in good health and CMV-seronegative.

This clone has just a few counts. V is TRBV5-1 and J is TRBJ1-1; 9 bases map to TRBD1. The ends lost 3 bases at V and 2 bases at J; junction bases unmatched: 2. CDR1 is SGHRS, CDR2 YFSETQ, per germline. The CDR3 has 14 amino acids. This CDR3 is CASSWGQGNTEAFF. CDR3 nucleotides: TGCGCCAGCAGCTGGGGACAGGGAAACACTGAAGCTTTCTTT.

CDR3 protein: CASSYGRNYGYTF. DNA of the CDR3: TGTGCCAGCAGTTACGGGAGAAACTATGGCTACACCTTC. The V call is TRBV27, the J call TRBJ1-2, with no clear D. The germline V gene has CDR1 MNHEY and CDR2 SMNVEV (reference sequence). The CDR3 extends over 13 amino acids. Trimming took 4 bases from V and 2 from J, leaving 8 bases between them.

V gene TRBV7-9 combines with J gene TRBJ2-7, with TRBD1 matching 8 bases. The CDR3 is made up of 14 amino acids. Unmatched junction bases numbered 7, after V lost 4 bases and J lost 5 bases. CDR1 is SEHNR and CDR2 is FQNEAQ in the germline V gene (reference sequence). CDR3 DNA: TGTGCCAGCAGCTCATTACAGGGGGTCCACGAGCAGTACTTC. Translating gives CASSSLQGVHEQYF.

The chain joins TRBV7-9 to TRBJ2-1; D might be TRBD1 (5 bases). CDR1 and CDR2 from the germline V gene are SEHNR and FQNEAQ (reference sequence). This CDR3 has 14 residues. Trimming removed 4 bases from V and 5 bases from J, with 12 bases in between. CDR3 nucleotide sequence: TGTGCCAGCAGCTCAGGGTTCGGAGACAATGAGCAGTTCTTC. Its translation: CASSSGFGDNEQFF.

V usage is TRBV6-1 and J usage is TRBJ1-4, with 11 nucleotides matching TRBD1. The CDR3 spans 15 residues. Trimming took 5 bases from V and 4 from J; bases not matched to a gene: 3. Germline CDR1 and CDR2: MNHNS and SASEGT. For the CDR3, the DNA is TGTGCCAGCAGTCGGGACAGGGGGTTTAATGAAAAACTGTTTTTT. This sequence encodes CASSRDRGFNEKLFF.

The chain couples TRBV19 to TRBJ1-4; no clear D. The CDR3 sequence is 13 residues long. V lost 5 bases and J 8 bases, leaving 12 bases between the germline ends. The germline gives CDR1 LNHDA, CDR2 SQIVND (reference sequence). The CDR3 is CASSLAGGEKLFF. CDR3 bases: TGTGCCAGTAGTTTGGCCGGCGGAGAAAAACTGTTTTTT.

This clone occurred a few times. This chain joins TRBV29-1 and TRBJ2-7; a weak D match, TRBD2 (6 bases). V was pared by 0 bases and J by 2 bases, with 14 bases between. Germline V gives CDR1 SQVTM, CDR2 ANQGSEA. This CDR3 contains 15 residues. CDR3 nucleotides: TGCAGCGTTGAAGATCTCGCGGGGCTCCCCTACGAGCAGTACTTC. It translates to CSVEDLAGLPYEQYF.

The J gene is TRBJ2-3, the V gene TRBV5-1; the D gene is possibly TRBD2 (7 bases). V lost 1 base, J lost 6 bases, and 12 bases lay in between. Germline CDR1 SGHRS, CDR2 YFSETQ. The CDR3 is 14 amino acids. The CDR3 loop is CASSLRGASDTQYF. The CDR3 region has the DNA TGCGCCAGCAGCTTGCGGGGGGCCTCCGATACGCAGTATTTT.

This clone was found a few times. The rearrangement joins TRBV5-6 to TRBJ2-5; tentatively, D is TRBD1 (6 bases). This CDR3 is 13 amino acids long. Trimming stripped 0 bases from V and 5 bases from J, with 8 bases between. Germline V gene lookup returns CDR1 SGHDT and CDR2 YYEEEE. CDR3 in amino acids: CASSLGQGETQYF. The CDR3 region has the DNA TGTGCCAGCAGCTTGGGCCAGGGGGAGACCCAGTACTTC.